This TCR beta chain was sequenced during a study of blood T cell repertoires in COVID-19. Study as a whole: T cells, B-cell-depleted T cells, or PBMCs provided the cDNA or gDNA that served as material.

Authors' data handling: Reference gene primer amplification gave estimated nucleated cell counts. The repertoire was sequenced with immunoSEQ multiplex PCR; TCRdb's copy has only in-frame clones and lacks some. That table furnishes V, J and clone size, whereas the DNA furnished D and trimming. The data contain fewer than 300,000 clones, roughly 88% of them singletons. Trimming took off 4 bases at V and 5 bases at J, with 12 bases between the two ends. The V gene's germline CDR1 is SGHRS and CDR2 YFSETQ. This CDR3 has 14 amino acids. This chain links TRBV5-1 with TRBJ2-2, with D perhaps matching TRBD2 (5 bases). Sequencing was done on a sample of peripheral blood. The receptor was isolated from a human donor with COVID-19, enrolled during active disease. The donor label of this sample is uncertain. CDR3 DNA: TGCGCCAGCAGCCCTACGCGGGTGACCGGGGAGCTGTTTTTT. It specifies CASSPTRVTGELFF.